The T cell receptor (beta chain) under discussion was sequenced for a study of OX40 agonist ivuxolimab in advanced cancers. Study-level background: Mean age approximately 66 years, range about 20 to 90; about 81% male.

Libraries were prepared by immunoSEQ multiplex PCR; TCRdb keeps only in-frame clonotypes and omits some of them. The table includes 90,000 to 100,000 clones, about nine tenths detected once. Study conclusions and caveats: Among T cells, CD8+ cells averaged more expanded clones than CD4+ cells. Blood T cells, both CD4+ and CD8+, expanded clonally by week 6 at 0.1 to 3.0 mg/kg.

Turning to this clone: The antigen is not known.

The clonotype was recovered from an adult with an advanced solid tumor such as melanoma, head and neck, liver or kidney cancer. Specimen: CD4+ or CD8+ T cells sorted from blood, collected in a trial of the OX40 agonist ivuxolimab.

The CDR3 reads CAWSVARKQLNTEAFF. The CDR3 DNA sequence: TGTGCCTGGAGTGTGGCCCGCAAACAGCTGAACACTGAAGCTTTCTTT. The chain links TRBV30 to TRBJ1-1, with D hard to call. Germline-derived CDR1 and CDR2 are GTSNPN and SVGIG (reference sequence). Trimming took off 0 bases at V and 0 bases at J, with 14 bases between the two ends. The CDR3 runs to 16 residues.